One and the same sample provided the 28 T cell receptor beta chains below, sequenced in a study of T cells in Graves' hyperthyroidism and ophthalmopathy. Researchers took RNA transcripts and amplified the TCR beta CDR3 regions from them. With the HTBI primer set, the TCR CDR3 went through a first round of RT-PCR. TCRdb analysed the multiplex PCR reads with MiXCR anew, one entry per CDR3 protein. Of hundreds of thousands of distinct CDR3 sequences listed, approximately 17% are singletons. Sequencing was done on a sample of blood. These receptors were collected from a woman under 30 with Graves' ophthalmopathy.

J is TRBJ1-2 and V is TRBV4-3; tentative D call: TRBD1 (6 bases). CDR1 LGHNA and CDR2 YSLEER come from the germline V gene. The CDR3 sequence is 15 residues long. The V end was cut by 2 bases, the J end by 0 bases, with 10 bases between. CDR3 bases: TGCGCCAGCAGCCAACACAGGGTTTCTAACTATGGCTACACCTTC. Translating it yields CASSQHRVSNYGYTF.

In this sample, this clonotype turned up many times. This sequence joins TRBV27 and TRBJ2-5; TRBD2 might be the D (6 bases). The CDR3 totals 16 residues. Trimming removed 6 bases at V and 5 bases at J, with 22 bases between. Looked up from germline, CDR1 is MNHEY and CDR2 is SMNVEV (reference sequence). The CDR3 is CASSSVSRDWEETQYF. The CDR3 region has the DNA TGTGCCAGCAGCTCCGTCAGCCGGGACTGGGAGGAGACCCAGTACTTC.

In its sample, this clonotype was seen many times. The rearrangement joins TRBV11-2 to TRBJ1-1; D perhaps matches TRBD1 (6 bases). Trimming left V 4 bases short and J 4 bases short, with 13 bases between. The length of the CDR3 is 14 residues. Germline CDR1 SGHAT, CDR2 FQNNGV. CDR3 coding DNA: TGTGCCAGCAGCTCAACAGGGAGGGGCACTGAAGCTTTCTTT. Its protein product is CASSSTGRGTEAFF.

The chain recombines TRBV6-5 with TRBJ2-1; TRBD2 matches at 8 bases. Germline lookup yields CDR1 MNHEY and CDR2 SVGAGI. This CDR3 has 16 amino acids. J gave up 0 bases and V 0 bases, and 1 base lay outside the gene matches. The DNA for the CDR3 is TGTGCCAGCAGTTACTCCGGGACTAGCTCCTACAATGAGCAGTTCTTC. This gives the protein CASSYSGTSSYNEQFF.

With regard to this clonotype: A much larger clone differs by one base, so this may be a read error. CDR3 sequence: CASSPPVRTDTQYF. The CDR3 DNA follows: TGTGCCAGCAGCCCGCCGGTTCGCACAGATACGCAGTATTTT. This chain joins TRBV11-2 and TRBJ2-3, with D uncertain. The germline V gene has CDR1 SGHAT and CDR2 FQNNGV. V shed 5 bases and J shed 1 base, with 10 bases lying between them. There are 14 residues in the CDR3.

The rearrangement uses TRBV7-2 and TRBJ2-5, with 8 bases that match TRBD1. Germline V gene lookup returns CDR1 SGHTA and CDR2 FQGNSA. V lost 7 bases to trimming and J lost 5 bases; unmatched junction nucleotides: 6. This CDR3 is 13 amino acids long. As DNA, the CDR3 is TGTGCCAGCACCATTACAGGGGGTGAGACCCAGTACTTC. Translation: CASTITGGETQYF.

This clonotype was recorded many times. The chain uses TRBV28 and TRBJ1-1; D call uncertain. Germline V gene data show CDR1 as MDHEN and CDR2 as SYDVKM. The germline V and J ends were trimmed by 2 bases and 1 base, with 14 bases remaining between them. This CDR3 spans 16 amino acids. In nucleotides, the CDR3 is TGTGCCAGCAGTTTAGTTCTAGTTGGTAAGAACACTGAAGCTTTCTTT. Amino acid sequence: CASSLVLVGKNTEAFF.

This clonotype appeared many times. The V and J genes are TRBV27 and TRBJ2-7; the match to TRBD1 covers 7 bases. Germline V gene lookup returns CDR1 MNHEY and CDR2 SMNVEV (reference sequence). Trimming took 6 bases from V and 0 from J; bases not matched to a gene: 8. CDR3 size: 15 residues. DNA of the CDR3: TGTGCCAGCAGGAACCGGGACAGCAGCTCCTACGAGCAGTACTTC. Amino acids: CASRNRDSSSYEQYF.

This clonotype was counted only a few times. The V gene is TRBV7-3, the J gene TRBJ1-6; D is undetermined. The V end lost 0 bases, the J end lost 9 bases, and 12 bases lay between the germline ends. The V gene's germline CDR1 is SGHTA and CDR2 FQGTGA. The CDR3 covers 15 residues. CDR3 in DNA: TGTGCCAGCAGCTTAACACGAGCCGGGAGTTCACCCCTCCACTTT. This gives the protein CASSLTRAGSSPLHF.

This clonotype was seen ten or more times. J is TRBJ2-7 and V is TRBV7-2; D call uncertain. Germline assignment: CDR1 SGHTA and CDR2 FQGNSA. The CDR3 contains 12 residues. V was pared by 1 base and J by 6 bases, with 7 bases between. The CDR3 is CASSLGPPEQYF. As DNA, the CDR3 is TGTGCCAGCAGCTTAGGGCCCCCCGAGCAGTACTTC.

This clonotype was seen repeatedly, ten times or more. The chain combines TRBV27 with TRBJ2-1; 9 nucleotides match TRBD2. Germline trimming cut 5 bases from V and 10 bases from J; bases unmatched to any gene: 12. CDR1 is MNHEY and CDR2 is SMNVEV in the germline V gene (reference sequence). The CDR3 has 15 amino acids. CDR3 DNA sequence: TGTGCCAGCAGTGGCACTGGCGGGGGGGCGAGCGAGCAGTTCTTC. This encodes CASSGTGGGASEQFF.

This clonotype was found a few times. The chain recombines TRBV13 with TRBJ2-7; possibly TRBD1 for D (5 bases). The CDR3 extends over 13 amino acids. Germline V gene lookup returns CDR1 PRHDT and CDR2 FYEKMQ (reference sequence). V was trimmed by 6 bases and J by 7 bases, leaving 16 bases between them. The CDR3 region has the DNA TGTGCCAGCAGTGAAAGGGGCCTTAGGGAGCAGTACTTC. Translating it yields CASSERGLREQYF.

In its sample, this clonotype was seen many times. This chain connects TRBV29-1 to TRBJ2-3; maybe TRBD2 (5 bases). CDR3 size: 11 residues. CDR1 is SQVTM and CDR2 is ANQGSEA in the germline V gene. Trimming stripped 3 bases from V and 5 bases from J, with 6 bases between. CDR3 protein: CSVEEVDTQYF. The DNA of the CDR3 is TGCAGCGTTGAGGAGGTAGATACGCAGTATTTT.

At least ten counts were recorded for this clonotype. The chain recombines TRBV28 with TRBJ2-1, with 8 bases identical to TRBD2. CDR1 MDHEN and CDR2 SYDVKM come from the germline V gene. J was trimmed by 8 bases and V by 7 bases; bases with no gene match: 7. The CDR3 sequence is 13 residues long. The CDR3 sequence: CASTPGGGHEQFF. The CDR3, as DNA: TGTGCCAGCACCCCCGGCGGGGGGCATGAGCAGTTCTTC.

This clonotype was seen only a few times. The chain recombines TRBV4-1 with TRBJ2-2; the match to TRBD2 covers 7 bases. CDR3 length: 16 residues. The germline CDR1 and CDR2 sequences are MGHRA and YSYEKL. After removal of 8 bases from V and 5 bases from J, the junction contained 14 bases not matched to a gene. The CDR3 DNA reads TGCGCCAGCGCGATTGGGGGAGGGCCCTCGACCGGGGAGCTGTTTTTT. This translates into CASAIGGGPSTGELFF.

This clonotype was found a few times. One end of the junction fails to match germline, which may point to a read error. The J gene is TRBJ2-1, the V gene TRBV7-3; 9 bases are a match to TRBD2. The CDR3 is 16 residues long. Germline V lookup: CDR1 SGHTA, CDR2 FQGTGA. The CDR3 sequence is CAGSPGGSGRMSEQFF. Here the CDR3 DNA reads TGTGCCGGCAGCCCCGGAGGGAGCGGGAGGATGAGTGAGCAGTTCTTC. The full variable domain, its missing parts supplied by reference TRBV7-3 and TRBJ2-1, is GAGVSQTPSNKVTEKGKYVELRCDPISGHTALYWYRQSLGQGPEFLIYFQGTGAADDSGLPNDRFFAVRPEGSVSTLKIQRTERGDSAVYLCAGSPGGSGRMSEQFFGPGTRLTVL.

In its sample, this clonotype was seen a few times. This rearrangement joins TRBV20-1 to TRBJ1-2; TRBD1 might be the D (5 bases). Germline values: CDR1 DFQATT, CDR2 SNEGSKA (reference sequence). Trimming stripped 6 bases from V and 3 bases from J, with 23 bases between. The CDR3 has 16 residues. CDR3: CSARNGGRVGDYGYTF. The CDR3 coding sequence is TGCAGTGCCCGAAACGGGGGACGGGTCGGGGACTATGGCTACACCTTC.

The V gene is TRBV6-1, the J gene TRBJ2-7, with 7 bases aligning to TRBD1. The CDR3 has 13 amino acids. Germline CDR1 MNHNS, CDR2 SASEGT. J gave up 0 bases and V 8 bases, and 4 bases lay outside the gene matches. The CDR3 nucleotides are TGTGCCAGCGATGGGACAGACTCCTACGAGCAGTACTTC. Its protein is CASDGTDSYEQYF.

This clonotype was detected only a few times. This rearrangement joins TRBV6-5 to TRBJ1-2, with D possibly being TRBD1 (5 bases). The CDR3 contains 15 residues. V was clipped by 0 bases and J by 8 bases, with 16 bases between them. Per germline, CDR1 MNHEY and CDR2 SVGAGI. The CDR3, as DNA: TGTGCCAGCAGTTACTCCGGGCAGGGACGCGTGGGCTACACCTTC. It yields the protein CASSYSGQGRVGYTF.

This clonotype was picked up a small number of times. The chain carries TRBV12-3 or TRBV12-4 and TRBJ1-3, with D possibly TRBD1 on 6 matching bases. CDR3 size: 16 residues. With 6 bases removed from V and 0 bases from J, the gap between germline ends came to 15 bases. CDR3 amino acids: CASRFGGRSSGNTIYF. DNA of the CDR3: TGTGCCAGCAGATTCGGGGGCCGAAGCTCTGGAAACACCATATATTTT.

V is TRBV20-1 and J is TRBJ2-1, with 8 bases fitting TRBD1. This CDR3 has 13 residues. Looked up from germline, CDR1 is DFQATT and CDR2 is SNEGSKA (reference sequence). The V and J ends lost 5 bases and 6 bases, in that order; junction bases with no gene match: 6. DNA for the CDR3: TGCAGTGCTCCTAATGACAGGGGCAATGAGCAGTTCTTC. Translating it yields CSAPNDRGNEQFF.

The CDR3 coding sequence is TGCAGTGCTAGAGAGGGTGCCAGGGGCTATGGCTACACCTTC. This codes for CSAREGARGYGYTF. This chain links TRBV20-1 with TRBJ1-2; TRBD1 is a possible D gene (6 bases). Per the germline V gene, CDR1 is DFQATT and CDR2 is SNEGSKA (reference sequence). The germline V and J ends were trimmed by 0 bases and 4 bases, with 12 bases remaining between them. The CDR3 is 14 amino acids.

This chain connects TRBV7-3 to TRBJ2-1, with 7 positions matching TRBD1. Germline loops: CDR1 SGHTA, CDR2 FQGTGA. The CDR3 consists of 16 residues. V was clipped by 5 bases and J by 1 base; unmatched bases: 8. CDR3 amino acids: CASSPNAGGSYNEQFF. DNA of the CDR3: TGTGCCAGCAGCCCGAACGCAGGGGGTTCCTACAATGAGCAGTTCTTC.

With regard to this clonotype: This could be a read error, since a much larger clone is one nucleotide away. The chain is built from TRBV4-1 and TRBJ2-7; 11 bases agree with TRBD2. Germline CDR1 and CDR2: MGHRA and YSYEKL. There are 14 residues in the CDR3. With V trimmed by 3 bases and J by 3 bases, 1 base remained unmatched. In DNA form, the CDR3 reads TGCGCCAGCAGCCACGGGACTAGCGGCTACGAGCAGTACTTC. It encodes CASSHGTSGYEQYF.

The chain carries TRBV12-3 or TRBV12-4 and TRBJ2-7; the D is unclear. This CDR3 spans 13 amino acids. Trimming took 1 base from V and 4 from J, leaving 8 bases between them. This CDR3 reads CASSLGQCYEQYF. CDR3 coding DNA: TGTGCCAGCAGTTTAGGCCAGTGTTACGAGCAGTACTTC.

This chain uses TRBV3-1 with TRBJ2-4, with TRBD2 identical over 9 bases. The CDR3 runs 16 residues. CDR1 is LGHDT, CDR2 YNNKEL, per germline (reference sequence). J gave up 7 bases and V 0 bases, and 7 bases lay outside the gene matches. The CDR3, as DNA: TGTGCCAGCAGCCAAGAGCCTAGCGGGATGATGAACATTCAGTACTTC. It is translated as CASSQEPSGMMNIQYF.

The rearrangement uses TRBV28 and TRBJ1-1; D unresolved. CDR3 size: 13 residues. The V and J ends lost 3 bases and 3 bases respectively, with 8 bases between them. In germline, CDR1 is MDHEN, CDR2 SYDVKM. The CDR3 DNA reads TGTGCCAGCAGTTTGAACATCGACACTGAAGCTTTCTTT. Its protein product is CASSLNIDTEAFF.

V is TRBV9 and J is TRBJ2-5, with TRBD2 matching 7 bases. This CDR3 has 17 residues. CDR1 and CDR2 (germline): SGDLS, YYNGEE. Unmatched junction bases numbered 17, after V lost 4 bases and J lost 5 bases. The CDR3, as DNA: TGTGCCAGCAGCTCTTCCTCGGGACTACAGTCAGGGGAGACCCAGTACTTC. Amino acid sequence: CASSSSSGLQSGETQYF.